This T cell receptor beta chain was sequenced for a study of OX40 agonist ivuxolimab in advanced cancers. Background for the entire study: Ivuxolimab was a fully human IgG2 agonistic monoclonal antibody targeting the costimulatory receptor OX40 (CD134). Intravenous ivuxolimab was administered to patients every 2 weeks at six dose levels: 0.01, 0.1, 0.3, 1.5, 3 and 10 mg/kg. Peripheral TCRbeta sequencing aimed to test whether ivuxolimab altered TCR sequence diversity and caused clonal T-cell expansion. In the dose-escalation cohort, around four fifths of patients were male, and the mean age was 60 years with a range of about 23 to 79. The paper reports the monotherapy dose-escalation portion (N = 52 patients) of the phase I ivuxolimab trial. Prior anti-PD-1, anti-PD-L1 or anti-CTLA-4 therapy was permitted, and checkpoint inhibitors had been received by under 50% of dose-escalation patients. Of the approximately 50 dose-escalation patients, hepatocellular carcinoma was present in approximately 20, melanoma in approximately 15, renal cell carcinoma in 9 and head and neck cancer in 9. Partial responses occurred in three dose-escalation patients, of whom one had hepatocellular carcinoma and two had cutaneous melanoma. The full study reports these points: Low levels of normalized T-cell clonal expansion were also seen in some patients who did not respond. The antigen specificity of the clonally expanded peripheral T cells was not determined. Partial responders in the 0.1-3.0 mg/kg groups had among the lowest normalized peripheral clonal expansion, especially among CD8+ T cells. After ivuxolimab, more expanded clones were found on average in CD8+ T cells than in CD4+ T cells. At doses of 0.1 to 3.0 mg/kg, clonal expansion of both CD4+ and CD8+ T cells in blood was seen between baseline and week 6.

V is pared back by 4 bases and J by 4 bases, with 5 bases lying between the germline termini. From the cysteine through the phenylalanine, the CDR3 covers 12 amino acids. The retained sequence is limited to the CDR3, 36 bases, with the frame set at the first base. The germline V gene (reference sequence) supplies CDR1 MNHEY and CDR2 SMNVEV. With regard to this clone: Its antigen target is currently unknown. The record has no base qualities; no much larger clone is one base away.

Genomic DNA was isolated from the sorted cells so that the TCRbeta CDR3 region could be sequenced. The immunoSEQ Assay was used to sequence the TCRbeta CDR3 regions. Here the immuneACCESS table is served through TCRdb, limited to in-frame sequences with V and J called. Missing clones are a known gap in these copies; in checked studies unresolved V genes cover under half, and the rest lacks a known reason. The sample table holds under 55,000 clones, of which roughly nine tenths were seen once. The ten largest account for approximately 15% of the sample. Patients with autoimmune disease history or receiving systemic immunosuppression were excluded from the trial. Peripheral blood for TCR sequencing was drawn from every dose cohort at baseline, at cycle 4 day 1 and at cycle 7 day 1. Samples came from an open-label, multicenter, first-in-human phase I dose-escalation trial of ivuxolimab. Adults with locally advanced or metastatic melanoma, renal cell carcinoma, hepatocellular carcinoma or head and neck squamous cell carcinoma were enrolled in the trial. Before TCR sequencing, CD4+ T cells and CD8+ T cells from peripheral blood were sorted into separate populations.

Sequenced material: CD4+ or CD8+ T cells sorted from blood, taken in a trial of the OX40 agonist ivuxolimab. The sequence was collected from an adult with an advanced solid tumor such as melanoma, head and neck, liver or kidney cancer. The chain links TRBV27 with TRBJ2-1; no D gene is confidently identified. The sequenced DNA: TGTGCCAGCAGTTCCCCTTACAATGAGCAGTTCTTC. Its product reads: CASSSPYNEQFF.